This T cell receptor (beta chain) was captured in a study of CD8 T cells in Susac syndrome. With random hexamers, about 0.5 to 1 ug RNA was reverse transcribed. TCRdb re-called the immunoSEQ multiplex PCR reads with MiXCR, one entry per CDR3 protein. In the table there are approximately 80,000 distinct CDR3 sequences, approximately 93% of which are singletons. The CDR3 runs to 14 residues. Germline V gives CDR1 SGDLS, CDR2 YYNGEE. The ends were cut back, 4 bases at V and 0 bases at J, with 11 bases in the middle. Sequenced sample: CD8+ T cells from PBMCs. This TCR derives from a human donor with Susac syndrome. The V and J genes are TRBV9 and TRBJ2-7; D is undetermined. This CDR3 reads CASSPRGPSYEQYF. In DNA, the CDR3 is TGTGCCAGCAGCCCCCGCGGCCCCTCCTACGAGCAGTACTTC.